A selection of T cell receptor beta chains follows, all from one sample in a study of shared clonotypes between healthy human individuals. Measured with immunoSEQ multiplex PCR; TCRdb has only the in-frame clones, and not every one. This table has over 950,000 clones, approximately 80% appearing once. Sample: memory CD4+ T cells from PBMCs. Every receptor here comes from a man between 18 and 29 years old in good health. Some clones in this sample may be carry-over from other donors' samples. The CDR3 runs from the conserved cysteine through the conserved F or W. The D gene is left open where the match is weak. Clone size is not always given. Where it is, it says once, few, many or a class for expanded clones.

J	D	V	size	DNA	CDR3
TRBJ1-1	.	TRBV5-1	.	TGCGCCAGCAGCGCGGGAGGATGGGCGAACACTGAAGCTTTCTTT	CASSAGGWANTEAFF
TRBJ2-7	.	TRBV7-9	.	TGTGCCAGCAACCAGGGACAAAGCTCCTACGAGCAGTACTTC	CASNQGQSSYEQYF
TRBJ1-2	TRBD1	TRBV19	.	TGTGCCAGTAGTATGTTGGCCGACAGGGTGAATGGCTACACCTTC	CASSMLADRVNGYTF
TRBJ2-6	.	TRBV23-1	.	TGCGCCAGCAGGATCATTCCGGGGTTCTCTGGGGCCAACGTCCTGACTTTC	CASRIIPGFSGANVLTF
TRBJ2-7	.	TRBV21-1	.	TGTGCCAGCAGCAAAGTGACGAGACAGGGTCTGGGGTACGAGCAGTACTTC	CASSKVTRQGLGYEQYF
TRBJ1-1	.	TRBV5-1	few	TGCGCCAGCAGCTACCAGCAGTACTTAGGGCTAAGCGGGGAAGCTTTCTTT	CASSYQQYLGLSGEAFF
TRBJ2-7	.	TRBV7-2	.	TGTGCCAGCAGCTCCCGCCGGCCGGGTCTGGAGCAGTACTTC	CASSSRRPGLEQYF
TRBJ1-1	.	TRBV18	.	TGTGCCAGCTCACCAGTAGCCGACACTGAAGCTTTCTTT	CASSPVADTEAFF
TRBJ2-5	.	TRBV30	.	TGTGCCTGGAGTCCGACGGGGGTTACCCAGTACTTC	CAWSPTGVTQYF
TRBJ2-2	TRBD1	TRBV7-6	once	TGTGCCAGCAGTTTTCGACAGGGGGTAGCTGCCGGGGAGCTGTTTTTT	CASSFRQGVAAGELFF
TRBJ1-3	.	TRBV28	.	TGTGCCAGCAGTTTACCACTAACCTCTGGAAACACCATATATTTT	CASSLPLTSGNTIYF
TRBJ2-2	TRBD2	TRBV7-2	.	TGTGCCAGCAGACGACTAGCGGGAACTACCACCGGGGAGCTGTTTTTT	CASRRLAGTTTGELFF
TRBJ1-4	.	TRBV28	.	TGTGCCAGCAGGTTCCTCCCGGGGCAGCGTAATGAAAAACTGTTTTTT	CASRFLPGQRNEKLFF
TRBJ2-7	TRBD1	TRBV29-1	.	TGCAGCGCGGGGACAGGGTCCACCTACGAGCAGTACTTC	CSAGTGSTYEQYF
TRBJ2-3	TRBD1	TRBV29-1	once	TGCAGCGGACAGGGGGCGCGAAGGGGGACAGATACGCAGTATTTT	CSGQGARRGTDTQYF
TRBJ2-2	.	TRBV5-4	.	TGTGCCAGCAGCTTAACAGGGGGGGCCGGGGAGCTGTTTTTT	CASSLTGGAGELFF
TRBJ2-1	.	TRBV29-1	.	TGCAGCGTTGTGGGGCGCTTCTACAATGAGCAGTTCTTC	CSVVGRFYNEQFF
TRBJ2-1	TRBD2	TRBV5-4	.	TGTGCCAGCAGACCTCCTCTAGCGGGAGGTAAGGAGCAGTTCTTC	CASRPPLAGGKEQFF
TRBJ1-5	.	TRBV23-1	.	TGCGCCAGCAGTCAATCGACTGGGGGTATCGTAGGACAACCCCAGCATTTT	CASSQSTGGIVGQPQHF
TRBJ2-7	.	TRBV11-2	.	TGTGCCAGCAGCTTAGGGTCCCGGACAGCGACCTACGAGCAGTACTTC	CASSLGSRTATYEQYF
TRBJ1-1	.	TRBV4-2	.	TGTGCCAGCAGCCAAGACCAAGCTAACTTGGGGACTTTCTTT	CASSQDQANLGTFF
TRBJ2-5	TRBD1	TRBV19	.	TGTGCCAGTACCGCGGACAGGGGGTCGGAGACCCAGTACTTC	CASTADRGSETQYF
TRBJ1-2	.	TRBV7-9	few	TGTGCCAGCAGCCCGTCGGGAGGGGACTATGGCTACACCTTC	CASSPSGGDYGYTF
TRBJ2-2	.	TRBV9	.	TGTGCCAGCAGACGGGTGGTTGGGGCCGGGGAGCTGTTTTTT	CASRRVVGAGELFF
TRBJ1-4	TRBD1	TRBV29-1	.	TGCAGCGCCCGCAGGGGGTTGGGTGAAAAACTGTTTTTT	CSARRGLGEKLFF
TRBJ2-7	TRBD2	TRBV7-6	.	TGTGCCAGCAGCTCGGGACTAGCGGGAGATCCCGCCTACGAGCAGTACTTC	CASSSGLAGDPAYEQYF
TRBJ2-3	.	TRBV7-3	.	TGTGCCAGCAGCTTAGGTCGGGAGTCTCAGGGGCTAGATACGCAGTATTTT	CASSLGRESQGLDTQYF
TRBJ1-4	TRBD1	TRBV23-1	.	TGCGCCAACACTACGAGACAGGGGAATGAAAAACTGTTTTTT	CANTTRQGNEKLFF
TRBJ1-2	TRBD1	TRBV6-6	.	TGTGCCAGCAAACGGACAGGGGCCTATGGCTACACCTTC	CASKRTGAYGYTF
TRBJ1-4	TRBD1	TRBV5-1	.	TGCGCCAGCAGGGTAACAGGGGGTCAAAATGAAAAACTGTTTTTT	CASRVTGGQNEKLFF
TRBJ2-2	.	TRBV28	few	TGTGCCAGCAGCTTTCCTGATGGGCGGGCCATTTGGGAGGCCGGGGAGCTGTTTTTT	CASSFPDGRAIWEAGELFF
TRBJ2-7	.	TRBV6-6	.	TGTGCCAGCAGTCAGGGACCGGTCGAGCAGTACTTC	CASSQGPVEQYF
TRBJ2-1	TRBD1	TRBV6-1	.	TGTGCCAGCAGTAGACAGGGATACAATGAGCAGTTCTTC	CASSRQGYNEQFF
TRBJ1-1	.	TRBV5-1	.	TGCGCCAGCATGGCGTTCCGGCAGATGGCTGAAGCTTTCTTT	CASMAFRQMAEAFF
TRBJ2-1	TRBD2	TRBV5-4	.	TGTGCCAGCAGCCAGACTAGCGGGGTCAATGAGCAGTTCTTC	CASSQTSGVNEQFF
TRBJ1-1	.	TRBV19	.	TGTGCCAGTAGCTGGGGGGACACTGAAGCTTTCTTT	CASSWGDTEAFF
TRBJ1-2	.	TRBV18	.	TGTGCCAGCTCACCGGAGGACGGGAAATTCTATGGCTACACCTTC	CASSPEDGKFYGYTF
TRBJ2-1	TRBD2	TRBV28	.	TGTGCCAGCAGGGCCACCGGGACTAGTCGCTACAATGAGCAGTTCTTC	CASRATGTSRYNEQFF
TRBJ1-2	.	TRBV28	once	TGTGCCAGCATCCGACCTAGTCCCGACCGCTATGGCTACACCTTC	CASIRPSPDRYGYTF
TRBJ1-5	TRBD1	TRBV4-1	.	TGCGCCAGCAGCCAAGATCCGGGACAGGGTAGCAATCAGCCCCAGCATTTT	CASSQDPGQGSNQPQHF
TRBJ2-5	.	TRBV7-3	.	TGTGCCAGCAGCACAGGGTGGCAAGAGACCCAGTACTTC	CASSTGWQETQYF
TRBJ2-5	.	TRBV28	.	TGTGCCAGCAGCTCCGACGGAGGGAGAGAGACCCAGTACTTC	CASSSDGGRETQYF
TRBJ2-1	.	TRBV10-3	.	TGTGCCATCAGTGATCAACTCCTAACGGGCAATGAGCAGTTCTTC	CAISDQLLTGNEQFF
TRBJ1-5	.	TRBV10-3	.	TGTGCCATCGGGGCGGGGGATCAGCCCCAGCATTTT	CAIGAGDQPQHF
TRBJ2-5	TRBD1	TRBV30	.	TGTGCCGGGGAGACAGGGGGCCAAGAGACCCAGTACTTC	CAGETGGQETQYF
TRBJ1-1	.	TRBV18	few	TGTGCCAGCTCCGGGCCCCAGGGCGAAGCTTTCTTT	CASSGPQGEAFF
TRBJ1-3	.	TRBV28	once	TGTGCCAGCAGTTCTCCGGTCTTGGACTCTGGAAACACCATATATTTT	CASSSPVLDSGNTIYF
TRBJ2-7	TRBD2	TRBV4-3	many	TGCGCCAGCAGCCAAGAATTTGGGAGGGAATACGAGCAGTACTTC	CASSQEFGREYEQYF
TRBJ2-7	.	TRBV2	.	TGTGCCAGCTCGGGGAGCTCCTACGAGCAGTACTTC	CASSGSSYEQYF
TRBJ1-4	.	TRBV28	few	TGTGCCAGCAGTGGCGGGGAATGGAGTGAAAAACTGTTTTTT	CASSGGEWSEKLFF
TRBJ2-2	.	TRBV11-2	.	TGTGCCAGCAGCTTAAATATTAACACCGGGGAGCTGTTTTTT	CASSLNINTGELFF
TRBJ2-5	.	TRBV7-7	.	TGTGCCAGCAGCTTAGAGGGGGGGCGGTGGGAGACCCAGTACTTC	CASSLEGGRWETQYF
TRBJ1-1	.	TRBV18	.	TGTGCCAGCTCAACAGGGTCGGGCACTGAAGCTTTCTTT	CASSTGSGTEAFF
TRBJ1-4	.	TRBV7-2	.	TGTGCCAGCAGCTCACGGAGGGGCGAAGAAAAACTGTTTTTT	CASSSRRGEEKLFF
TRBJ1-1	.	TRBV4-2	.	TGTGCCAGCAGCCAAGAGATGAGAACACCCGAAGCTTTCTTT	CASSQEMRTPEAFF
TRBJ2-1	TRBD1	TRBV5-1	.	TGCGCCAGCAGCCCGGGGACAGGGGCGGTGAATGAGCAGTTCTTC	CASSPGTGAVNEQFF
TRBJ2-7	TRBD1	TRBV18	.	TGTGCCAGCTCACCGGGACAGGTTTACGAGCAGTACTTC	CASSPGQVYEQYF
TRBJ2-3	TRBD2	TRBV6-1	.	TGTGCCAGCAGTGGAGCCTGGACTAGCGGGAGGAGGGCAGATACGCAGTATTTT	CASSGAWTSGRRADTQYF